These 3 T cell receptor beta chains share one sample of origin, sequenced in a study of blood T cells in healthy people across ages. A second PCR of 7 to 11 cycles used a sample-barcoded 5' primer and a J-beta primer mix. TCRdb re-called the 5' RACE reads through MiXCR, storing one row per CDR3 protein. Here the sample spans about 1.7 million distinct CDR3 sequences, approximately 28% being singletons. Material: blood. These receptors originate from a woman in her twenties or thirties in good health.

This clonotype was counted once. V is TRBV19 and J is TRBJ2-1; D is unclear. Trimming cost V 3 bases and J 3 bases, with 12 bases left between them. Germline CDR1 reads LNHDA; CDR2 reads SQIVND (reference sequence). The CDR3 has 15 amino acids. CDR3 amino acids: CASSMRLWDYNEQFF. The CDR3 region has the DNA TGTGCCAGTAGTATGCGACTGTGGGACTACAATGAGCAGTTCTTC.

This clonotype was counted many times. The rearrangement uses TRBV29-1 and TRBJ2-5; 9 nucleotides match TRBD2. The junction had 10 bases not matched to a gene; V was cut back by 6 bases and J by 5 bases. CDR3 size: 14 residues. Germline V CDR1 and CDR2: SQVTM, ANQGSEA. Written as DNA, the CDR3 is TGCAGCGTAGATGATAGCGGGAGTGACGAGACCCAGTACTTC. Encoded protein: CSVDDSGSDETQYF.

For this clonotype: The junction differs from germline at one of its ends, possibly a read error. The chain has TRBV6-5 and TRBJ1-2, with TRBD1 matching over 7 bases. The germline V gene has CDR1 MNHEY and CDR2 SVGAGI. The CDR3 has 16 residues. CDR3 sequence: CASRNRKGQAYGGCTF. DNA for the CDR3: TGTGCCAGCAGGAATAGAAAAGGACAGGCCTATGGAGGCTGCACCTTC.